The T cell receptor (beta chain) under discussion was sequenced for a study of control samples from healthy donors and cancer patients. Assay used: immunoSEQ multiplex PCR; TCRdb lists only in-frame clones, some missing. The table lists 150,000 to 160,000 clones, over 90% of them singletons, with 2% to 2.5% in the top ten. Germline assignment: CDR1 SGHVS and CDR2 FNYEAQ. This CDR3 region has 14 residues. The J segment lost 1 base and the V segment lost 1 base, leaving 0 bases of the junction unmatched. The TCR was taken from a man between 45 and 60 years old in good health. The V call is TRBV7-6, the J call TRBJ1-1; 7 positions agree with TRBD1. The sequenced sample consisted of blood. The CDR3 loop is CASSLGQGNTEAFF. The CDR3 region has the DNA TGTGCCAGCAGCTTAGGACAGGGGAACACTGAAGCTTTCTTT.